This T cell receptor beta chain was observed in a study of cytomegalovirus exposure and HLA in healthy donors. Study results and caveats: It was reportedly the case that the classifier diagnosed cytomegalovirus status with high specificity and sensitivity.

The CDR3 spans 14 residues. CDR1 and CDR2 (germline): MNHEY, SMNVEV (reference sequence). Between the trimmed V and J ends, which lost 7 bases and 5 bases, there was a span of 18 bases. Primers: 60 Vbeta forward and 13 Jbeta reverse. The protocol was immunoSEQ multiplex PCR, while the TCRdb copy is restricted to in-frame clones and leaves out a portion. The sample lists more than 90,000 clones; under 80% were seen once. This clone came up once. What it binds is unknown. The sequenced sample consisted of PBMCs. The J gene is TRBJ2-7, the V gene TRBV27; D might be TRBD1 (5 bases). This clonotype was sampled from a human donor in good health. The CDR3 loop reads CASTQGQGRDEQYF. DNA of the CDR3: TGTGCCAGCACCCAAGGCCAGGGCCGGGACGAGCAGTACTTC.